This record covers a single TCR beta chain. Its antigen is still unknown. This specimen comes from a study of T cells in Graves' hyperthyroidism and ophthalmopathy. General study findings and limits: Blood also showed most of the thyroid clonotypes that were expanded above 0.001.

TCR beta CDR3 regions were amplified from RNA transcripts. The HTBI primer set was used in a first-round RT-PCR of the TCR CDR3. TCRdb reanalysed the multiplex PCR reads using MiXCR and keeps one entry per CDR3 protein. Among 560,000 or so distinct CDR3 sequences listed, just under 20% were seen once. The sequenced sample was blood. The source of this sequence is a man aged 40-50 years with Graves' ophthalmopathy.

The CDR3 reads CASRDRGGGTQYF. The CDR3 DNA is TGTGCCAGCCGGGACAGGGGGGGAGGTACGCAGTATTTT. This chain links TRBV27 with TRBJ2-3; 11 bases are shared with TRBD1. Germline-derived CDR1 and CDR2 are MNHEY and SMNVEV (reference sequence). V was clipped by 8 bases and J by 8 bases; unmatched bases: 6. This CDR3 is built from 13 residues.